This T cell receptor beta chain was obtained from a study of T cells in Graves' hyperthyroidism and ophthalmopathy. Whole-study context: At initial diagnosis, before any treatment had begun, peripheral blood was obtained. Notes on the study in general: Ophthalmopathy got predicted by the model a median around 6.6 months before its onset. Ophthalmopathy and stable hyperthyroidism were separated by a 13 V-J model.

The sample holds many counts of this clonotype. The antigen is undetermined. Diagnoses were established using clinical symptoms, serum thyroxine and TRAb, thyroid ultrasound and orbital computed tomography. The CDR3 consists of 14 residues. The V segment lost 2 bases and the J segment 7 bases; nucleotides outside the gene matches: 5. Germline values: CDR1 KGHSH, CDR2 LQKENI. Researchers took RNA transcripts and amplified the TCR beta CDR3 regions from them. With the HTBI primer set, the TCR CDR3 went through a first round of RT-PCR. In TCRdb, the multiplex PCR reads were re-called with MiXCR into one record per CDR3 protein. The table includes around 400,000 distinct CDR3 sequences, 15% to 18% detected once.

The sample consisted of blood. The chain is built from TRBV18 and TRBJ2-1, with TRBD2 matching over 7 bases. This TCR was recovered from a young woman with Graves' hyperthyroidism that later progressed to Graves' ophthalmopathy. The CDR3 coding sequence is TGTGCCAGCTCACCAGGGAAGGGAGGGAATGAGCAGTTCTTC. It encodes CASSPGKGGNEQFF.